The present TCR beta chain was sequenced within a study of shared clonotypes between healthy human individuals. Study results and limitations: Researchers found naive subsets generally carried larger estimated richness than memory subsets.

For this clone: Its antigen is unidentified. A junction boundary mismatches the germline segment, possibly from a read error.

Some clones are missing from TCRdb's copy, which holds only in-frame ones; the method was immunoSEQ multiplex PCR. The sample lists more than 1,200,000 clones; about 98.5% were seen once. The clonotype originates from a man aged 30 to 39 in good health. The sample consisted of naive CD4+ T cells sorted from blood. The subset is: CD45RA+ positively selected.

CDR3 residues: CASSRGTSGYEQYF. The CDR3 DNA is TGTGCTAGCAGCCGTGGGACTAGCGGCTACGAGCAGTACTTC. The chain uses TRBV7-7 and TRBJ2-7, with 11 bases aligning to TRBD2. The CDR3 has 14 residues. Germline-derived CDR1 and CDR2 are SSHAT and FNYEAQ (reference sequence).